The sequence of this T cell receptor beta chain was determined in a study of T cells in Graves' hyperthyroidism and ophthalmopathy (dated by TCRdb to the late 2010s). General notes on the study: Peripheral blood samples were taken at initial diagnosis, before any treatment was given. Prospective prediction of ophthalmopathy was tested in an independent validation cohort of about 19 hyperthyroidism patients and 15 to 17 patients who later progressed to ophthalmopathy. A discovery cohort of about 96 patients, 43 with Graves' ophthalmopathy and approximately 60 with stable Graves' hyperthyroidism, was used to find distinguishing TCR V-J signatures. Thyroid tissue and blood T-cell repertoires from several Graves' hyperthyroidism patients were also compared in the study. According to the paper, TCR Vbeta CDR3 sequencing was carried out on 120 to 150 peripheral blood samples, which came from more than 40 ophthalmopathy, about 75 hyperthyroidism and approximately 17 progressor patients. After blood sampling, hyperthyroidism patients were treated with methimazole at a starting dose of 30 mg daily, and ophthalmopathy patients were treated with high-dose intravenous methylprednisolone. The roughly 100 discovery patients were randomly divided into training and test sets at a 7:3 ratio.

The TCR beta CDR3 regions were amplified from RNA transcripts. A first-round RT-PCR of the TCR CDR3 used the HTBI primer set with the Qiagen OneStep RT-PCR kit. The libraries were constructed in a second round of multiplex PCR and then size-selected and purified. Sequencing of the libraries was done on an Illumina HiSeq2000 using paired-end 100 bp reads. From the authors' description of their analysis: Raw data were processed with SOAPnuke, discarding reads with adapters, uncalled bases, mean Phred below 15, or no exact constant-primer or identifier match. COPE v1.2.5 was used to merge the high-quality paired reads, and each unique nucleotide sequence was defined as a clonotype. MiTCR v1.1 was used to align the clonotypes against IMGT TRBV, TRBD and TRBJ reference segments. Analysis was restricted to V-J combinations with a frequency above 0.0001, which covered over 98% of repertoires. A TCS score was defined as the ratio between F50 (clonal expansion) and ExV (chaos), using BLOSUM62-based TCRdist between CDR3 peptides within each V-J. Welch's t-statistics and random forest reduced 500 to 650 V-J features to 10 to 15, which were used in a naive Bayes classifier (R e1071). TCRdb reanalyzed the raw reads on its own, using fastp at Q25 for trimming and MiXCR for clone calling, and kept in-frame beta chains. CDR3 protein duplicates are merged, each entry listing the most common genes and DNA. TCRdb's processing, not the authors', yielded these V and J calls. The sample table shows over 400,000 distinct CDR3 sequences, and around a fifth are seen once. The ten largest clonotypes hold approximately 54% of the sample.

Note on this clonotype: Its recognized antigen is unknown. Base-call qualities are not available, and no considerably larger clone is one nucleotide away.

Ophthalmopathy patients had moderately to severely active disease, with a Clinical Activity Score of 3 or more, a NOSPECS grade of 4 or more, and a disease duration of less than 3 months. Exclusion was applied to patients with uncontrolled infections, other autoimmune diseases, pregnancy or lactation. Diagnoses were based on clinical symptoms, serum thyroxine and TRAb, thyroid ultrasound and orbital computed tomography. PBMCs were separated from roughly 9.3 ml of fresh peripheral blood using Ficoll-Paque density gradient centrifugation. Trizol reagent was used to extract total RNA, and RNA quality was then checked on an Agilent 2100 Bioanalyzer. The CDR3, from cysteine to phenylalanine, totals 14 residues. The DNA shown is the 42-base CDR3, in frame from base 1. CDR1 SGHRS and CDR2 YFSETQ were looked up in the germline V gene. Between the V and J ends, shortened by 5 bases and 1 base respectively, the junction contains 7 bases.

Study-wide conclusions, independent of this receptor: A 13 V-J signature model separated ophthalmopathy from stable hyperthyroidism, with approximately 87% sensitivity and roughly 84% specificity in cross-validation and 80%/75% in testing. Sample size was not statistically predetermined, and investigators were not blinded to group allocation. Most expanded thyroid clonotypes (frequency above 0.001) were also found in blood, which suggests that blood repertoires may mirror thyroid immune responses. During validation, the model predicted progression to ophthalmopathy a median of about 6.5 months ahead of onset, with almost 71% sensitivity and about 72% specificity.

The chain employs TRBV5-1 and TRBJ2-6; too little of a D gene remains to name it. The sample comprised blood. The TCR comes from a woman aged 70 to 79 with Graves' ophthalmopathy. The DNA sequence is given as TGCGCCAGCAGGGAAGCGTCTGGGGCCAACGTCCTGACTTTC. This yields the protein CASREASGANVLTF.